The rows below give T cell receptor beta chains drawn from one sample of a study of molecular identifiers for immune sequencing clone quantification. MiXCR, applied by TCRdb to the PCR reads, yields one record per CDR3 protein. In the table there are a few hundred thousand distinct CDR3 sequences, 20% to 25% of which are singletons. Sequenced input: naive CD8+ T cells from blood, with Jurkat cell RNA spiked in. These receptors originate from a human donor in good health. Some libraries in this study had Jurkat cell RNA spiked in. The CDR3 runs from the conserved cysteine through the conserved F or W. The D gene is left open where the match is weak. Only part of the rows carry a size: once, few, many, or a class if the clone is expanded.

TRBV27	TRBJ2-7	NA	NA	CASSFASAGYEQYF	TGTGCCAGCAGTTTCGCCAGCGCGGGGTACGAGCAGTACTTC
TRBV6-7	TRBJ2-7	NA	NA	CASSYGAATYEQYF	TGTGCCAGCAGTTATGGGGCGGCGACCTACGAGCAGTACTTC
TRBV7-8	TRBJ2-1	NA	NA	CASSFAFDEQFF	TGTGCCAGCAGCTTTGCTTTTGATGAGCAGTTCTTC
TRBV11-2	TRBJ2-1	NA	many	CASSLVFSEQFF	TGTGCCAGCAGCTTGGTCTTCTCGGAGCAGTTCTTC
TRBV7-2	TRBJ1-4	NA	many	CASSLAGNGGEKLFF	TGTGCCAGCAGCTTAGCTGGGAACGGAGGGGAAAAACTGTTTTTT
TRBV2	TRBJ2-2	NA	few	CASSARVGDGELFF	TGTGCCAGCAGTGCCAGGGTTGGGGACGGGGAGCTGTTTTTT
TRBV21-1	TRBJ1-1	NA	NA	CASSKAAGSTAGAYTEAFF	TGTGCCAGCAGCAAGGCCGCGGGGTCAACGGCAGGGGCGTACACTGAAGCTTTCTTT
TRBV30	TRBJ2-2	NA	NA	CAWSDREVNTGELFF	TGTGCCTGGAGCGACAGGGAGGTAAACACCGGGGAGCTGTTTTTT
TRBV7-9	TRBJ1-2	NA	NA	CASSLIHEAMVSYRYGYTF	TGTGCCAGCAGCTTAATCCATGAAGCTATGGTATCATATAGGTACGGCTACACCTTC
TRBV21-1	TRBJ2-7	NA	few	CASSKGTPTPYEQYF	TGTGCCAGCAGCAAAGGGACGCCGACCCCCTACGAGCAGTACTTC
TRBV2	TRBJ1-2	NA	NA	CASSEAGDYGYTF	TGTGCCAGCAGTGAGGCAGGGGACTATGGCTACACCTTC
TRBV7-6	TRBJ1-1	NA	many	CASSFGRGNTEAFF	TGTGCCAGCAGTTTTGGGCGGGGTAACACTGAAGCTTTCTTT
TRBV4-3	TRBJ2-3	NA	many	CASSQDSPDTQYF	TGCGCCAGCAGCCAAGACTCACCAGATACGCAGTATTTT
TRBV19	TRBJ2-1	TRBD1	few	CASSMTGGDEQFF	TGTGCCAGTAGTATGACAGGGGGCGATGAGCAGTTCTTC
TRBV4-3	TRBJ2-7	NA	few	CASSQFKSYEQYF	TGCGCCAGCAGCCAATTCAAGTCCTACGAGCAGTACTTC
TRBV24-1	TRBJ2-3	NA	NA	CATSDPPRGLVTQYF	TGTGCCACCAGTGATCCTCCGCGTGGCCTTGTTACGCAGTATTTT
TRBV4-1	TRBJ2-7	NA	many	CASSQSPGNYEQYF	TGCGCCAGCAGCCAAAGTCCGGGGAACTACGAGCAGTACTTC
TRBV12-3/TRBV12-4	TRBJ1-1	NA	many	CASIPGGHTEAFF	TGTGCCAGCATTCCCGGGGGTCACACTGAAGCTTTCTTT
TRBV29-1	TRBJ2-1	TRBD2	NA	CSPKGTKTYNEQFF	TGCAGCCCTAAGGGGACTAAAACATACAATGAGCAGTTCTTC
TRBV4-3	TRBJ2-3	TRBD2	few	CASSQERDYSSTDTQYF	TGCGCCAGCAGCCAAGAACGGGACTATTCTAGCACAGATACGCAGTATTTT
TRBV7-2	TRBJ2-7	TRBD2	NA	CASSPNGESGLAPEDEQYF	TGTGCCAGCAGTCCAAACGGGGAGAGCGGACTAGCCCCTGAGGACGAGCAGTACTTC
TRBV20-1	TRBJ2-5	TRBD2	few	CSARDSGTSAAYLQETQYF	TGCAGTGCTAGAGATTCGGGAACTAGCGCGGCGTACCTCCAAGAGACCCAGTACTTC
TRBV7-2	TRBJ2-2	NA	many	CASSLEWGPTTGELFF	TGTGCCAGCAGCTTAGAGTGGGGGCCGACCACCGGGGAGCTGTTTTTT
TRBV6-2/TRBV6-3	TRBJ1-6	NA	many	CASSYPELDSPLHF	TGTGCCAGCAGTTACCCAGAATTGGATTCACCCCTCCACTTT
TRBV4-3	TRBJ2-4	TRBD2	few	CASSHRSTLAGENIQYF	TGCGCCAGCAGCCATCGATCAACTCTAGCGGGAGAAAACATTCAGTACTTC
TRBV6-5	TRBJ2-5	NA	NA	CASTPRTSGQETQYF	TGTGCCAGCACTCCTCGGACATCCGGGCAAGAGACCCAGTACTTC
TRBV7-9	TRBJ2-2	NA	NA	CASSGLYFTGELFF	TGTGCCAGCAGCGGACTTTACTTCACCGGGGAGCTGTTTTTT
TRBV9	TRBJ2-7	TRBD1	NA	CASSPNSDRVHEQYF	TGTGCCAGCAGCCCCAATTCAGACAGGGTCCACGAGCAGTACTTC
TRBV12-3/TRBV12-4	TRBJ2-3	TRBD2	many	CASRATSGGTDTQYF	TGTGCCAGCAGGGCTACTAGCGGGGGCACAGATACGCAGTATTTT
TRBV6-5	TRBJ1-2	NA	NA	CASSYSQAYGYTF	TGTGCCAGCAGTTACTCACAGGCCTATGGCTACACCTTC
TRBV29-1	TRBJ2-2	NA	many	CSVEDRRTGELFF	TGCAGCGTTGAAGATAGGAGGACCGGGGAGCTGTTTTTT
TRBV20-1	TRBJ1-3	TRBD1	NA	CSAVSGTDTHVPGNTIYF	TGCAGTGCAGTAAGCGGGACAGACACACATGTCCCTGGAAACACCATATATTTT
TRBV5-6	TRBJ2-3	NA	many	CASSPTRGVTQYF	TGTGCCAGCAGCCCTACTAGGGGCGTCACGCAGTATTTT
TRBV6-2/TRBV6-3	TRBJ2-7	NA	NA	CASKFGPGYEQYF	TGTGCCAGCAAGTTCGGGCCCGGCTACGAGCAGTACTTC
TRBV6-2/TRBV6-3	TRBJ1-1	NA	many	CASSYSWPSNTEAFF	TGTGCCAGCAGTTACTCGTGGCCTTCGAACACTGAAGCTTTCTTT
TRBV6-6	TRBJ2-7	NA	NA	CASTNGGASSYEQYF	TGTGCCAGCACCAACGGTGGGGCGAGCTCCTACGAGCAGTACTTC
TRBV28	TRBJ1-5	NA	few	CASVYSYRLSDGGYQPQHF	TGTGCCAGCGTTTACAGCTACCGGTTATCGGATGGTGGCTATCAGCCCCAGCATTTT
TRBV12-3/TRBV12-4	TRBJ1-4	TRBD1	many	CASSRQGPREKLFF	TGTGCCAGCAGTAGACAGGGGCCTAGGGAAAAACTGTTTTTT
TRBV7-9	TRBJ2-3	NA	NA	CASSFGKEDTQYF	TGTGCCAGCAGCTTTGGGAAAGAAGATACGCAGTATTTT
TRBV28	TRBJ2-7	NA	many	CASSSPVGVSYEQYF	TGTGCCAGCAGTTCCCCCGTTGGGGTCTCCTACGAGCAGTACTTC
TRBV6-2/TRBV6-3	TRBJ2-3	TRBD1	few	CASSLQGLPREDTQYF	TGTGCCAGCAGCCTACAGGGGTTACCCCGGGAAGATACGCAGTATTTT
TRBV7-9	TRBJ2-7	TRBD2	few	CASSLGSGASSYEQYF	TGTGCCAGCAGCTTAGGTAGCGGGGCAAGCTCCTACGAGCAGTACTTC
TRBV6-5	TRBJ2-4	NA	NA	CASSYSYGGIQNIQYF	TGTGCCAGCAGTTACTCGTATGGGGGGATTCAAAACATTCAGTACTTC
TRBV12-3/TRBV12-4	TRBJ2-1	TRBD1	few	CASPERDRINEQFF	TGTGCCAGCCCCGAACGGGACAGGATCAATGAGCAGTTCTTC